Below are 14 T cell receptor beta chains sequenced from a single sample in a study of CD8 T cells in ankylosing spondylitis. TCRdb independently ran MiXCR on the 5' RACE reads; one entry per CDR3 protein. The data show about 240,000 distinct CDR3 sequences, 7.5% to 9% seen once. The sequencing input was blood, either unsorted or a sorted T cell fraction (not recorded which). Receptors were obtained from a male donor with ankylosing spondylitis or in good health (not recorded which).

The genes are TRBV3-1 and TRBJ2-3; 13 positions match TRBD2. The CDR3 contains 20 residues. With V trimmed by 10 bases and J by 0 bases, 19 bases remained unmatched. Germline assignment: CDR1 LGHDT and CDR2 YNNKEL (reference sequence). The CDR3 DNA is TGTGCCACCTCCCAAGATGGTCCCGGGACTAGCGGGGCTAGCACAGATACGCAGTATTTT. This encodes CATSQDGPGTSGASTDTQYF.

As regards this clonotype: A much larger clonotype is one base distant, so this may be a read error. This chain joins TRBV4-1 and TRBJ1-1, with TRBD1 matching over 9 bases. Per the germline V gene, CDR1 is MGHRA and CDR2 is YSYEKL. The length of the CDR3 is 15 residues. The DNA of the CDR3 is TGCGCCAGCAGCCAAGGGGACAGGGTGAACACTAAAGCTTTCTTT. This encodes CASSQGDRVNTKAFF.

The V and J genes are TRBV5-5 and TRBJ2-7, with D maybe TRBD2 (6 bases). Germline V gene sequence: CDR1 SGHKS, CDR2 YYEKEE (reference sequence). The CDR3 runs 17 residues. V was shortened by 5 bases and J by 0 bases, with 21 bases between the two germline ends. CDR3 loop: CASSSTSPGESSYEQYF. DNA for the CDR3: TGTGCCAGCAGTTCGACCTCCCCGGGGGAGAGCTCCTACGAGCAGTACTTC.

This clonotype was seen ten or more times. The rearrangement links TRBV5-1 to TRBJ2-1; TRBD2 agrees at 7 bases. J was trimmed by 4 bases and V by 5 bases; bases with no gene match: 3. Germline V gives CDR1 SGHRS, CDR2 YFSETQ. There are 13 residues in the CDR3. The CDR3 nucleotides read TGCGCCAGCAGGGGACTACAATACAATGAGCAGTTCTTC. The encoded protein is CASRGLQYNEQFF.

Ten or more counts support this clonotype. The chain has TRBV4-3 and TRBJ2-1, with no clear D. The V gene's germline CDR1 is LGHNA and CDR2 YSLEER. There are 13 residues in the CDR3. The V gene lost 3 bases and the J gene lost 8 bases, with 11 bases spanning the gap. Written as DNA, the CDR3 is TGCGCCAGCAGCCAGGAACTCCCCGATGAGCAGTTCTTC. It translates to CASSQELPDEQFF.

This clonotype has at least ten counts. The CDR3 spells CASSPQWRQSYEQYF. DNA of the CDR3: TGTGCCAGCAGTCCCCAATGGAGGCAATCCTACGAGCAGTACTTC. The V gene is TRBV7-2, the J gene TRBJ2-7, with a possible D match to TRBD2 (5 bases). The CDR3 runs to 15 residues. Trimming removed 6 bases at V and 1 base at J, with 16 bases between. CDR1 is SGHTA, CDR2 FQGNSA, per germline.

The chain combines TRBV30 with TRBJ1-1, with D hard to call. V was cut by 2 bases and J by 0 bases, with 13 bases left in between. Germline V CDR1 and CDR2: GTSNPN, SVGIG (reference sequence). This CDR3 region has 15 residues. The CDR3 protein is CAWSTSGRMNTEAFF. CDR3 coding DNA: TGTGCCTGGAGTACTTCGGGTCGGATGAACACTGAAGCTTTCTTT. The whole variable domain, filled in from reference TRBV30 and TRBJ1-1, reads SQTIHQWPATLVQPVGSPLSLECTVEGTSNPNLYWYRQAAGRGLQLLFYSVGIGQISSEVPQNLSASRPQDRQFILSSKKLLLSDSGFYLCAWSTSGRMNTEAFFGQGTRLTVV.

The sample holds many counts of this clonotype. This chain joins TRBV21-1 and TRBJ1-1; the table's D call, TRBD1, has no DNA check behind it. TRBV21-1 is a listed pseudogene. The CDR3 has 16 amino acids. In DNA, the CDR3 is TGTGCCAGCAGCAAAGTAAGGGACAGGGTGAGCACTGAAGCTTTCTTT. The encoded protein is CASSKVRDRVSTEAFF.

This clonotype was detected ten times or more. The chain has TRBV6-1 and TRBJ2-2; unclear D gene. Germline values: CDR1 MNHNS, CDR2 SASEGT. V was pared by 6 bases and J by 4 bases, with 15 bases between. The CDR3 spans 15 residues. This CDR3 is CASRFKASGTGELFF. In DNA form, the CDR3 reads TGTGCCAGCAGGTTTAAGGCTTCGGGCACCGGGGAGCTGTTTTTT.

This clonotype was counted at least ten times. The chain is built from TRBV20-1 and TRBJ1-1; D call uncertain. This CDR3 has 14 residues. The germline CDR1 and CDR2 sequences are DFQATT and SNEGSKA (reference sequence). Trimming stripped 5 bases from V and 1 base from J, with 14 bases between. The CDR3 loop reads CSAPLTRRNTEAFF. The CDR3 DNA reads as TGCAGTGCTCCTCTTACCCGTCGGAACACTGAAGCTTTCTTT.

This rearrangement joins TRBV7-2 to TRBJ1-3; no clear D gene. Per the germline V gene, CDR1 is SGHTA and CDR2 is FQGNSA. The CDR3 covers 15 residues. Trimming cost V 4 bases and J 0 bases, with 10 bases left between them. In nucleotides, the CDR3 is TGTGCCAGCAGCTCCAGCGACATCTCTGGAAACACCATATATTTT. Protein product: CASSSSDISGNTIYF. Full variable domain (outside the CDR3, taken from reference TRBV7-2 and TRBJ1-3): GAGVSQSPSNKVTEKGKDVELRCDPISGHTALYWYRQSLGQGLEFLIYFQGNSAPDKSGLPSDRFSAERTGGSVSTLTIQRTQQEDSAVYLCASSSSDISGNTIYFGEGSWLTVV.

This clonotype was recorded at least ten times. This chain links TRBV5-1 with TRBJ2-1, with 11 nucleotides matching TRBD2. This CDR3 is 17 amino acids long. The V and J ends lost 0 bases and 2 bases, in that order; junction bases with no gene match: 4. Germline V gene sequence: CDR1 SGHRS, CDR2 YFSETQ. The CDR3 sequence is CASSLAYSGGAYNEQFF. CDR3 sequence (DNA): TGCGCCAGCAGCTTGGCCTATAGCGGGGGGGCCTACAATGAGCAGTTCTTC.

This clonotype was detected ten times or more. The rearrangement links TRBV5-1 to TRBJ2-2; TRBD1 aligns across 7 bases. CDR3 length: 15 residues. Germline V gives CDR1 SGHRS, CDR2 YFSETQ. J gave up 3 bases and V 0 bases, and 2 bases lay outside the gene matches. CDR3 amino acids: CASSLGDSHTGELFF. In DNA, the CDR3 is TGCGCCAGCAGCTTGGGGGACAGTCACACCGGGGAGCTGTTTTTT. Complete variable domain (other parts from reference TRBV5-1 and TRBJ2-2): KAGVTQTPRYLIKTRGQQVTLSCSPISGHRSVSWYQQTPGQGLQFLFEYFSETQRNKGNFPGRFSGRQFSNSRSEMNVSTLELGDSALYLCASSLGDSHTGELFFGEGSRLTVL.

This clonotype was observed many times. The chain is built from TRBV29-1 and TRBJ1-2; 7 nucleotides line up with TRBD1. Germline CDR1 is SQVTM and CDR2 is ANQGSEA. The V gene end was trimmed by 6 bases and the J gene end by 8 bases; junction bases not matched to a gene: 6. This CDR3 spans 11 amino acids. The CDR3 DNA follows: TGCAGCGTGGGCACAGGGGTCGGCTACACCTTC. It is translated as CSVGTGVGYTF.